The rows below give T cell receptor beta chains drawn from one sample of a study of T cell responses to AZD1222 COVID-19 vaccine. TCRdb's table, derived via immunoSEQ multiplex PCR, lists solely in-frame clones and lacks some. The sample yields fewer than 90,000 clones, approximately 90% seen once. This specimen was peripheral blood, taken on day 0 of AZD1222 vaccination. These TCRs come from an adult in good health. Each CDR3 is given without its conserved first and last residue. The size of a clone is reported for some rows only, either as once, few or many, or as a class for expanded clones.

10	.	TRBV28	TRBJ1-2	ASQQANYGYT
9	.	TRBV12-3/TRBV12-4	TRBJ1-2	ASSLRAGYT
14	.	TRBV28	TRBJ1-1	ASRPNFLRGNTEAF
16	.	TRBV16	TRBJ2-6	ASSQSQVTLSGANVLT
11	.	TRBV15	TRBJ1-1	ATRPQMNTEAF
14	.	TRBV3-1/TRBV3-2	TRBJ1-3	ASSPHRGVAGNTIY
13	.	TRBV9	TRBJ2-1	ASSVGSSSYNEQF
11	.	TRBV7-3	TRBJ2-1	ASSLTGGREQF
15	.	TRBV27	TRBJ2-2	ASSFRGEGLKTGELF
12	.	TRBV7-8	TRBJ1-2	ASSLVGQDYGYT
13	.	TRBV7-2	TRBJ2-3	ASTSSRFRTDTQY
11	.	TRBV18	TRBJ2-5	ASSLRLQETQY
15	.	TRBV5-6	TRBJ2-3	ASSLTSGSGGTDTQY
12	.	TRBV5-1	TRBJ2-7	ASSLLGRSYEQY
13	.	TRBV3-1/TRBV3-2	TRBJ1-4	ASSQDPGGNEKLF
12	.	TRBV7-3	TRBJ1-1	ASSRTGQNTEAF
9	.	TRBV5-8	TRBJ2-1	ASSLYYEQF
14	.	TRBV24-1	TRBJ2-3	ATSDPGTGQVDTQY
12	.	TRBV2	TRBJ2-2	ASSPGRNTGELF
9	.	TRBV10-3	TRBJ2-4	AIRGEGDPY
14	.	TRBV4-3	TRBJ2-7	ASSQEAWDRGGEQY
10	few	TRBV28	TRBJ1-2	ASSQQSYGYT
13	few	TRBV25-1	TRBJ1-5	ASSETWDDNQPQH
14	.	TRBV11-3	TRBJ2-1	ASSPGGGASYNEQF
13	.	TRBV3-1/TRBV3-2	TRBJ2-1	ASSQEVGHYNEQF
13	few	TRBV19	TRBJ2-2	ASSSTGGGTGELF
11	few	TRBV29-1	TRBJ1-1	SCGQGENTEAF
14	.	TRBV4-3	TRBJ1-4	ASSQYQGGGSEKLF
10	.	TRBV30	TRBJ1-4	AWGPTNEKLF
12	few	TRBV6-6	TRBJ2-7	ASRGQGDPYEQY
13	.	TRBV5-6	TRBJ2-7	ASSLFRRRVYEQY
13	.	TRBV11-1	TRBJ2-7	ASSLGTSGSYEQY
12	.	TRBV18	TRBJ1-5	ASSPSLTGKPQH
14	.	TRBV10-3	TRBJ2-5	AISETVGRGVETQY
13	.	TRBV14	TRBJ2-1	ASSQGNLGLGVLF
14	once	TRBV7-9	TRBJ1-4	ASSLEETADNEKLF
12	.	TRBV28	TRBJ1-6	ASSAPHGQSPLH